This is a list of T cell receptor beta chains from one sample in a study of PD-L1 blockade in urothelial cancer. Repertoires were generated with immunoSEQ multiplex PCR, while TCRdb's copy carries only in-frame clones and drops some. The sample lists under 150,000 clones; about 89% were seen once. Specimen: PBMCs, collected around atezolizumab (anti-PD-L1) treatment. Receptors were obtained from a man in his fifties or sixties with urothelial cancer. Both conserved end residues are part of each CDR3. D genes are given only for firm matches. Rows give clone size only sometimes, using once, few, many, or a class for an expanded clone.

size	length	D	V	J	DNA	CDR3
-	15	TRBD1	TRBV5-1	TRBJ1-2	TGCGCCAGCCTTCGGGCCCCCGGGACAGACTATGGCTACACCTTC	CASLRAPGTDYGYTF
few	14	TRBD1	TRBV10-3	TRBJ1-2	TGTGCCATCAGAGGGACAGGGCCCGTCTATGGCTACACCTTC	CAIRGTGPVYGYTF
-	14	TRBD1	TRBV9	TRBJ1-5	TGTGCCAGCAGCGTAGCTGGAGGACAGGAGCCCCAGCATTTT	CASSVAGGQEPQHF
-	17	-	TRBV18	TRBJ1-3	TGTGCCAGCTCACCGAATCCCACTTTCCTCTCTGGAAACACCATATATTTT	CASSPNPTFLSGNTIYF
-	20	TRBD2	TRBV27	TRBJ2-1	TGTGCCAGCAGTTTATGGGGCAGCGGGGCCGTTACTTTCTCCTACAATGAGCAGTTCTTC	CASSLWGSGAVTFSYNEQFF
once	13	-	TRBV28	TRBJ1-2	TGTGCCAGCAGTTTTTCTTCCCCCTATGGCTACACCTTC	CASSFSSPYGYTF
few	13	TRBD2	TRBV6-6	TRBJ2-3	TGTGCCAGCATCTTCGGGGGGACAGATACGCAGTATTTT	CASIFGGTDTQYF
-	13	TRBD1	TRBV29-1	TRBJ2-7	TGCAGCGTTGGGACAGGGGGCGAGTACGAGCAGTACTTC	CSVGTGGEYEQYF
few	15	-	TRBV5-4	TRBJ2-5	TGTGCCAGCAGCCCGCGGACTCCCGCCCAAGAGACCCAGTACTTC	CASSPRTPAQETQYF
-	12	-	TRBV11-2	TRBJ2-7	TGTGCCAGCAGACGGACAGATCTTAGGCAGTACTTC	CASRRTDLRQYF
-	13	-	TRBV4-3	TRBJ2-5	TGCGCCAGCAGCCAAGTCATGGCCGAGACCCAGTACTTC	CASSQVMAETQYF
-	15	-	TRBV19	TRBJ2-1	TGTGCCAGTACGATGGGGGGACCCTCCTACAATGAGCAGTTCTTC	CASTMGGPSYNEQFF
-	14	TRBD1	TRBV7-9	TRBJ1-5	TGTGCCAGCAGCACGGCAGGGGGGAATCAGCCCCAGCATTTT	CASSTAGGNQPQHF
-	16	TRBD1	TRBV30	TRBJ1-1	TGTGCCTGGAAGGGGACAGGAAGAATTATGAACACTGAAGCTTTCTTT	CAWKGTGRIMNTEAFF
-	15	TRBD1	TRBV5-5	TRBJ1-2	TGTGCCAGCAGCTGGACAGGGGGCATTCGACGGGGCTACACCTTC	CASSWTGGIRRGYTF
-	15	TRBD1	TRBV28	TRBJ1-6	TGTGCCAGCACTCGAGGGACAGCTTATAATTCACCCCTCCACTTT	CASTRGTAYNSPLHF
-	14	TRBD1	TRBV2	TRBJ2-5	TGTGCCAGCAGCCACAGGGGGTACCAAGAGACCCAGTACTTC	CASSHRGYQETQYF
-	15	-	TRBV29-1	TRBJ2-6	TGCAGCGTTGGCGGGGAGTTGGCTGGGGCCAACGTCCTGACTTTC	CSVGGELAGANVLTF
-	16	TRBD1	TRBV6-5	TRBJ2-1	TGTGCCAGCAGTTACTCCGCGACAGGGGGTTCGAATGAGCAGTTCTTC	CASSYSATGGSNEQFF
-	15	TRBD2	TRBV6-1	TRBJ2-2	TGTGCCAGCAGTGTTAGCGGGGGGTACGCCGGGGAGCTGTTTTTT	CASSVSGGYAGELFF
-	15	-	TRBV28	TRBJ1-5	TGTGCCAGCAGCCCCGGGACTTGGAAGGCTCAGCCCCAGCATTTT	CASSPGTWKAQPQHF
-	14	-	TRBV11-3	TRBJ1-1	TGTGCCAGCAGCTTATTAGCCAGCAACACTGAAGCTTTCTTT	CASSLLASNTEAFF
-	17	-	TRBV1	TRBJ2-1	TGCACCAGCAGCGGCGGTAGCGGGAGTAATTCCTACAATGAGCAGTTCTTC	CTSSGGSGSNSYNEQFF
once	14	-	TRBV2	TRBJ2-7	TGTGCCAGCAGTGAAGTGGGAGTAAAGCACGAGCAGTACTTC	CASSEVGVKHEQYF
-	13	TRBD2	TRBV5-5	TRBJ2-1	TGTGCCAGCAGCGCTGGGAGGGGAAATGAGCAGTTCTTC	CASSAGRGNEQFF
-	13	-	TRBV5-1	TRBJ2-7	TGCGCCAGCGCTAGACAGAATCAACCCGAGCAGTACTTC	CASARQNQPEQYF
-	14	-	TRBV4-3	TRBJ2-2	TGCGCCAGCAGCCAAGTCGCCGGCACCGGGGAGCTGTTTTTT	CASSQVAGTGELFF
-	15	-	TRBV14	TRBJ2-7	TGTGCCAGCAGCCCTTCCCGGACACATTACTACGAGCAGTACTTC	CASSPSRTHYYEQYF
-	15	-	TRBV5-6	TRBJ2-1	TGTGCCAGCAGCCGTGACATCTACTCCTACAATGAGCAGTTCTTC	CASSRDIYSYNEQFF